This T cell receptor (beta chain) was retrieved from a study of cytomegalovirus exposure and HLA in healthy donors (dated by TCRdb to 2016 to 2017). Study-level background: According to an earlier analysis of a few hundred of the donors, roughly 180 million T cells yielded some 110 million unique TCR beta sequences and about 300 Gb of sequence data. An early release covering approximately 600 HLA-typed donors comprised roughly 300 gigabases of sequencing data and around 85 million unique TCR sequences. Among the roughly 410 genotyped donors, around 81% belonged to the genetic ancestry cluster associated with self-reported Caucasian donors. The study was designed to test whether signatures of past pathogen exposure could be identified by cataloging public T cell receptors. The study used immunosequencing to profile the T cell repertoires of approximately 630 subjects and linked those repertoires to cytomegalovirus serostatus. Besides the first cohort of about 730 subjects, a separate validation cohort made up of 95 to 150 different subjects was used. The study combined high-throughput TCR immunosequencing, statistical association of individual TCRs with disease status, and machine learning to predict cytomegalovirus infection status. A later analysis re-examined previously published TCR beta repertoires from roughly 650 donors and added high-resolution HLA genotyping to investigate patterns of TCR occurrence. In the later analysis, no new phenotypic data were used to find candidate immune exposures; instead, reliance was placed on TCR beta sequences and their occurrence across donors. In an earlier analysis of around 540 of the donors, high-throughput TCR beta sequencing was used to judge whether each TCR beta V gene segment behaved as functional or pseudogenic. Donor age, sex, ethnicity and CMV serostatus were collected together with the repertoire data. A later genetic analysis used genome-wide SNP genotypes for about 60% of the 666 donors, treating that subset as a discovery cohort. All discovery cohort repertoires had been generated on a single sequencing platform. HLA typing covered class I and class II loci at four-digit resolution. Typing coverage varied by locus: about 620-640 donors for A, B, C, DRB1 and DQB1; approximately 520 for DQA1; about 600 for DPA1; roughly 450 for DPB1. About five DR-DQ haplotypes were treated as single units for association and clustering because of strong linkage in the cohort. On average, around 200,000 unique TCR beta nucleotide sequences were sequenced per donor among roughly 430 genotyped donors of the cohort, with roughly 20% of those sequences being non-productive. Broader findings and caveats from the paper: When HLA alleles, especially DR and DQ, strongly co-occurred, attributing TCR associations to individual alleles was difficult. According to a later genetic analysis, donors in an Asian-associated ancestry cluster had fewer N-insertions in productive TCRs than the roughly 670-donor mean. In vitro tests confirmed that a few of the cytomegalovirus-associated TCR beta chains recognize cytomegalovirus antigens. A cluster of highly shared sequence variants was judged likely to be a technical artifact of the sequencing pipeline. Roughly uniform sequencing depth across donors was assumed in presence/absence analyses, although this assumption may not hold. In a later analysis, several top co-occurrence clusters were reported to appear linked to parvovirus B19, influenza, CMV and Epstein-Barr virus. In a later analysis, the rate of TCR association differed among HLA loci, with DRB1 alleles having the most associated TCRs and HLA-C alleles having the fewest. A further reported finding was that TCR beta sequences accurately predicted the HLA-A and HLA-B alleles for most subjects in the first cohort. An earlier analysis of some 590 of the donors showed that most TCR beta V segments appeared in productive rearrangements either about 87% or about 30% of the time, which broadly matched IMGT annotations. In a later genetic analysis, a missense DCLRE1C variant was associated with V-gene and J-gene trimming of TCR beta chains, and the association was replicated in an independent cohort. Most TCR sequences were seen in very few donors, while some public TCRs were found in many individuals. Specific HLA alleles were associated with around 18,000 TCR beta sequences at a false discovery rate of 0.05 in a later analysis. Over 15 rarely observed V segments, including chromosome 9 orphons, were excluded from the earlier analysis of a few hundred of the donors because counts were too low. Some IMGT-functional V segments, including TRBV6-2 and TRBV6-3, could not be distinguished by the 87-base-pair reads and were therefore excluded. Correlated functional status among segregating V segments might be attributable to linkage disequilibrium, but an unknown experimental factor could not be ruled out. A later analysis found that most CMV-associated TCR beta chains appeared HLA-restricted, with HLA associations seemingly driven largely by CMV exposure. The authors suggested that the approach could potentially be extended to other disease states and immunological phenotypes. Cytomegalovirus status was reported to be diagnosed by the classifier with high specificity and sensitivity in both the original and validation cohorts. For the cohort, immune exposure information was limited to CMV serostatus. The cohort was sequenced for TCR beta chains only, and without alpha or paired-chain data the features that could be detected were limited. Because HLA typing was unavailable for some donors at each locus, only the typed subset was used in association tests. In the study, approximately 150 TCR beta chains were listed as associated with cytomegalovirus. A later analysis found that HLA-associated TCR beta chains were more clonally expanded and had lower generation probabilities than equally common non-associated chains.

Notes on this clone: The clone's antigen remains unknown. Per-base qualities were not stored, and no clone one base away is much larger.

Library generation was performed with the immunoSEQ multiplex PCR assay. The multiplex PCR relied on a mix of 60 forward primers for TCR Vbeta segments and 13 reverse primers for TCR Jbeta segments. The CDR3 region of rearranged TCR beta genes was amplified from genomic DNA by a multiplex PCR assay. The amplified TCR beta libraries were sequenced on the Illumina HiSeq System as 87-base-pair reads. As for how the authors treated the data: In a later analysis, some 80 million unique TCR beta chains were counted across the approximately 670 repertoires, and roughly 11 million of these chains were shared by at least two donors. Raw reads were error-corrected and collapsed into unique sequences by a nearest-neighbor algorithm in which closely related sequences were merged to remove PCR and sequencing errors. CDR3 sequences were aligned to IMGT reference sequences to assign V, D and J gene segments. For a sequence to be retained, at least a six-nucleotide match to both a V gene segment and a J gene segment was required. Rearrangements were called productive when the CDR3 lacked stop codons and stayed in frame with V and J; all others were non-productive. CDR3 was defined by IMGT convention, running from the second conserved V-encoded cysteine to the conserved J-encoded phenylalanine. The earlier analysis of 500 to 650 of the donors excluded any sequence lacking an unambiguous match to a single V gene segment. An earlier analysis of 587 of the donors classified V segments as functional when productive rearrangements were above 56.7% and as segregating when the standard deviation between donors was above 5%. A statistical classification framework was developed to diagnose cytomegalovirus status using the catalog of TCR beta chain sequences. In a later analysis, V and J genes were assigned by comparing TCR nucleotide sequences against IMGT/GENE-DB human TR gene sequences. Using the TCRdist pipeline, a later analysis assigned CDR3 sequences along with most-parsimonious VDJ recombination scenarios. In a later analysis, each TCR beta chain was defined by its CDR3 amino acid sequence together with its V-gene family, and reads without a unique V-gene family were excluded. A later analysis removed 500 to 600 highly shared, low-generation-probability nucleotide sequences to deal with suspected cross-contamination and a sequencing artifact. In a later analysis, a clonal expansion index for each public chain was calculated from normalized within-repertoire ranks of inferred template counts. Generation probabilities in a later analysis came from a VDJ recombination model fitted to out-of-frame rearrangements, and those results were checked against IGoR. Hypergeometric tests were used in a later analysis to score TCR-TCR, TCR-HLA and TCR-CMV co-occurrence, with a repertoire-size bias correction applied to the TCR pairs. In a later analysis, false discovery rates were estimated by permuting HLA or CMV assignments 20 times. In a later analysis, co-occurring TCRs were grouped using DBSCAN, and TCRdist sequence similarity was added for clustering within HLA-allele-positive subsets. Repertoires with fewer than 30,000 or more than 120,000 public chains, plus five repertoires with anomalous nucleotide sharing, were excluded from co-occurrence clustering. TCRdb limited this immuneACCESS table to in-frame rearrangements with V and J called. A share of clones is missing; checked studies link under half to unresolved V genes, and the rest is unexplained. D and trimming were read from the DNA, whereas the V and J calls and clone size are those reported in that table. Recorded for this sample are roughly 150,000 clones; over 65% of them occurred a single time. The biggest ten clones account for about 13% of the sample.

The germline V gene gives CDR1 as MNHEY and CDR2 as SVGAGI. V drops 2 bases and J drops 2 bases, leaving 7 bases in between. There are 13 amino acids in the CDR3, from cysteine to phenylalanine inclusive. Only the CDR3 DNA is retained, 39 bases long and in frame from the first base. In total, about 650 healthy bone marrow donors made up the cohort. All cohort members were sampled while nominally healthy, although unrecorded immune exposures were likely present. The donor tested CMV seropositive and was one of the 289 seropositive cohort members. Each donor provided a peripheral blood sample, and peripheral blood mononuclear cells were used for TCR beta sequencing. Genomic DNA was extracted from the blood cell samples with the Qiagen DNeasy Blood Extraction Kit.

Sequencing was performed on PBMCs. The rearrangement joined TRBV6-5 to TRBJ2-7; the D gene remains uncertain. The clonotype originates from a man in his forties in good health and CMV-seropositive. The sequenced DNA is TGTGCCAGCAGTTACGAGGCCACCTACGAGCAGTACTTC. Translation gives CASSYEATYEQYF.